The source of this T cell receptor (beta chain) is a study of T-cell reconstitution after alpha-beta-depleted transplantation in children. Study-wide findings and caveats: About two months after transplant, alpha-beta T cells reportedly came from several hundred expanded graft clones. Elevated TCRbeta diversity at day 60 was traced, in some patients, to surviving recipient T cells and thymic progenitors. A year had passed since transplant, and T-cell counts and diversity by then came mostly from newly produced T cells.

Unique molecular identifiers were built into the TCRbeta library. TCRdb processed the PCR reads anew with MiXCR; each CDR3 protein has one entry. The sample lists more than 200,000 distinct CDR3 sequences, about a quarter seen once, with about 2.6% in the top ten. This clonotype showed up many times. The antigen remains unidentified. The receptor's source is a girl aged 2 to 9 with Fanconi anemia, due to receive a stem cell transplant. The sample consisted of PBMCs, taken before TCRalphabeta/CD19-depleted stem cell transplant.

The CDR3 is CSARDLTSGGETQYF. CDR3 DNA sequence: TGCAGTGCTAGAGATCTCACTAGCGGGGGGGAGACCCAGTACTTC. V is TRBV20-1 and J is TRBJ2-5, with TRBD2 matching 12 bases. Germline CDR1 is DFQATT and CDR2 is SNEGSKA (reference sequence). The CDR3 is made up of 15 amino acids. V lost 0 bases, J lost 5 bases, and 4 bases stayed unmatched.